The next 14 T cell receptor beta chains were all read from a single sample in a study of cytomegalovirus exposure and HLA in healthy donors. 13 Jbeta primers and 60 Vbeta primers were used for the PCR. The method was immunoSEQ multiplex PCR; TCRdb's version includes in-frame clones alone and lacks a portion of them. The repertoire shows roughly 150,000 clones; the top ten hold approximately 1.5%. Sequenced input: PBMCs. The receptor source for this set is a woman aged 45-59 years in good health and CMV-seronegative.

The chain links TRBV5-5 to TRBJ1-4, with D perhaps TRBD1 (6 bases). CDR3 length: 16 amino acids. V shed 4 bases and J shed 3 bases, with 16 bases lying between them. Looked up from germline, CDR1 is SGHKS and CDR2 is YYEKEE (reference sequence). The CDR3 sequence: CASSRDYGQPNEKLFF. In DNA, the CDR3 is TGTGCCAGCAGCCGCGACTACGGACAGCCTAATGAAAAACTGTTTTTT.

The J gene is TRBJ1-2, the V gene TRBV28; 7 nucleotides line up with TRBD1. Germline assignment: CDR1 MDHEN and CDR2 SYDVKM. Losses at the gene ends were 6 bases for V and 2 bases for J; bases not matched to a gene: 12. The CDR3 spans 16 residues. The CDR3 DNA reads TGTGCCAGCAGCTTTAAACCGGGACAGAGAAACTATGGCTACACCTTC. It is translated as CASSFKPGQRNYGYTF.

The chain carries TRBV7-9 and TRBJ1-5; TRBD1 matches 8 bases. The germline V gene encodes CDR1 SEHNR and CDR2 FQNEAQ (reference sequence). The CDR3 runs 18 residues. J lost 7 bases, V lost 0 bases, and 14 bases had no gene match. The CDR3 DNA is TGTGCCAGCAGCTTAGCGCTTGGGGCAGGGGGCGCAGGGCAGCCCCAGCATTTT. It is translated as CASSLALGAGGAGQPQHF.

The DNA of the CDR3 is TGTGCCAGCAGTTACGGACAGGACGATCAGCCCCAGCATTTT. It specifies CASSYGQDDQPQHF. This chain joins TRBV6-6 and TRBJ1-5; 7 nucleotides align to TRBD1. The V gene's germline CDR1 is MNHNY and CDR2 SVGAGI (reference sequence). The V gene end was trimmed by 2 bases and the J gene end by 5 bases; junction bases not matched to a gene: 3. The CDR3 has 14 residues.

The genes are TRBV9 and TRBJ1-3; no firm D call. This CDR3 comprises 13 residues. The germline gives CDR1 SGDLS, CDR2 YYNGEE. Between the trimmed V and J ends, which lost 4 bases and 8 bases, there was a span of 13 bases. The CDR3 protein is CASSPRSHHTIYF. For the CDR3, the DNA is TGTGCCAGCAGCCCCCGATCACATCACACCATATATTTT.

This sequence joins TRBV29-1 and TRBJ1-4; possible D gene TRBD1, 5 bases. Trimming took 4 bases from V and 0 from J, leaving 12 bases between them. Germline V gene lookup returns CDR1 SQVTM and CDR2 ANQGSEA. The CDR3 is made up of 15 amino acids. Written as DNA, the CDR3 is TGCAGCGTTGGTGGGGGGAGGGCAACTAATGAAAAACTGTTTTTT. This codes for CSVGGGRATNEKLFF.

The J gene is TRBJ2-7, the V gene TRBV28; 9 bases line up with TRBD1. Trimming at V came to 5 bases and at J to 3 bases, leaving 5 bases not matched to a gene. Looked up from germline, CDR1 is MDHEN and CDR2 is SYDVKM. CDR3 size: 14 residues. CDR3 protein: CASSIRQGGYEQYF. DNA for the CDR3: TGTGCCAGCAGTATTCGACAGGGGGGCTACGAGCAGTACTTC. The variable domain in full, completed from reference TRBV28 and TRBJ2-7, reads DVKVTQSSRYLVKRTGEKVFLECVQDMDHENMFWYRQDPGLGLRLIYFSYDVKMKEKGDIPEGYSVSREKKERFSLILESASTNQTSMYLCASSIRQGGYEQYFGPGTRLTVT.

This chain uses TRBV27 with TRBJ1-4; D ambiguous. Deletions cut 4 bases from V and 4 bases from J, with 4 bases between. The CDR3 loop spans 12 amino acids. The germline V gene encodes CDR1 MNHEY and CDR2 SMNVEV (reference sequence). CDR3 protein: CASSSLNEKLFF. In DNA, the CDR3 is TGTGCCAGCAGTTCCCTTAATGAAAAACTGTTTTTT. The full variable domain, completed using reference TRBV27 and TRBJ1-4, is EAQVTQNPRYLITVTGKKLTVTCSQNMNHEYMSWYRQDPGLGLRQIYYSMNVEVTDKGDVPEGYKVSRKEKRNFPLILESPSPNQTSLYFCASSSLNEKLFFGSGTQLSVL.

This chain uses TRBV6-6 with TRBJ2-7, with 9 bases that match TRBD1. The V gene's germline CDR1 is MNHNY and CDR2 SVGAGI (reference sequence). The CDR3 runs to 12 residues. After removal of 11 bases from V and 6 bases from J, the junction contained 8 bases not matched to a gene. This CDR3 is CAAGQGRAEQYF. CDR3 coding DNA: TGTGCCGCCGGACAGGGGAGGGCCGAGCAGTACTTC.

The CDR3 nucleotides read TGTGCCAGCAGCGTAGAGACGCAACAGGGAGTGGGAGGCTACACCTTC. As protein: CASSVETQQGVGGYTF. The genes are TRBV9 and TRBJ1-2, with TRBD1 as a possible D gene (6 bases). Trimming cost V 0 bases and J 8 bases, with 20 bases left between them. This CDR3 region has 16 residues. Germline assignment: CDR1 SGDLS and CDR2 YYNGEE.

Worth noting for this clone: Mismatch with germline at one junction end may stem from a read error. The J gene is TRBJ2-3, the V gene TRBV7-2, with 11 positions matching TRBD2. This CDR3 is 14 amino acids long. Germline V lookup: CDR1 SGHTA, CDR2 FQGNSA. CDR3 region: CASSLAGGVDTQYF. The CDR3 nucleotides read TGTGCCAGCAGCCTAGCGGGGGGTGTAGATACGCAGTATTTT.

This chain links TRBV9 with TRBJ2-5, with TRBD2 matching over 13 bases. J was trimmed by 2 bases and V by 2 bases; bases with no gene match: 0. CDR3 length equals 15 residues. Germline V gene sequence: CDR1 SGDLS, CDR2 YYNGEE. Here the CDR3 reads CASSVTSGRQETQYF. The CDR3 nucleotides are TGTGCCAGCAGCGTGACTAGCGGGAGGCAAGAGACCCAGTACTTC.

The rearrangement uses TRBV6-1 and TRBJ2-5; D may be TRBD2 (6 bases). CDR3 length: 15 residues. The V gene lost 5 bases and the J gene lost 7 bases, with 20 bases spanning the gap. Germline V gene data show CDR1 as MNHNS and CDR2 as SASEGT. The CDR3 reads CASSQGPSGVGTQYF. Written as DNA, the CDR3 is TGTGCCAGCAGTCAGGGACCCTCGGGGGTGGGGACCCAGTACTTC.

The chain uses TRBV6-5 and TRBJ1-6; the D gene is possibly TRBD1 (6 bases). CDR3 length equals 14 residues. Trimming stripped 7 bases from V and 4 bases from J, with 11 bases between. Germline CDR1 is MNHEY and CDR2 is SVGAGI. The CDR3 sequence: CASTQTGYNSPLHF. In DNA form, the CDR3 reads TGTGCCAGCACTCAGACAGGTTATAATTCACCCCTCCACTTT.